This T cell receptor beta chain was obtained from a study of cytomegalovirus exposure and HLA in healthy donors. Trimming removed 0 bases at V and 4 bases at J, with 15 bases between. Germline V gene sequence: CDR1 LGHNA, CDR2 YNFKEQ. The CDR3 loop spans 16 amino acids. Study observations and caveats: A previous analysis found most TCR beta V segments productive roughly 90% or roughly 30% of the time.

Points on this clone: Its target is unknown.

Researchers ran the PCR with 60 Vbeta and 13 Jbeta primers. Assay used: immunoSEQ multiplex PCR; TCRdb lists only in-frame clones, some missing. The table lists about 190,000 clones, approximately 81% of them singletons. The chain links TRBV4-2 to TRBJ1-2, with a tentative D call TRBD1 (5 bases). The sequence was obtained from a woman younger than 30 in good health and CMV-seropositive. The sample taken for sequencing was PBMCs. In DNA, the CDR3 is TGTGCCAGCAGCCAAGACGGTATCGGCAGGGCCTATGGCTACACCTTC. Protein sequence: CASSQDGIGRAYGYTF.